The 27 T cell receptor beta chains reported below all come from one sample, sequenced in a study of T cells in Graves' hyperthyroidism and ophthalmopathy. Researchers took RNA transcripts and amplified the TCR beta CDR3 regions from them. The primer set for the first-round RT-PCR of the TCR CDR3 was HTBI. One entry per CDR3 protein, called by TCRdb with MiXCR from the multiplex PCR reads. The sample consists of 300,000 to 400,000 distinct CDR3 sequences, 13% of them appearing once. The sequenced sample consisted of blood. The receptors shown here come from a woman aged 18-35 years with Graves' hyperthyroidism.

This clonotype was recorded at least ten times. J is TRBJ1-4 and V is TRBV5-6; D remains ambiguous. The V end was cut by 4 bases, the J end by 0 bases, with 13 bases between. The CDR3 has 16 amino acids. Germline lookup yields CDR1 SGHDT and CDR2 YYEEEE. CDR3 coding DNA: TGTGCCAGCAGCGAACGGACGGTTGCAACTAATGAAAAACTGTTTTTT. Amino acid sequence: CASSERTVATNEKLFF.

This clonotype was seen ten or more times. V is TRBV7-2 and J is TRBJ2-7; 7 nucleotides agree with TRBD1. Per the germline V gene, CDR1 is SGHTA and CDR2 is FQGNSA. The CDR3 covers 14 residues. The V and J ends lost 4 bases and 3 bases, in that order; junction bases with no gene match: 6. CDR3 DNA sequence: TGTGCCAGCAGCTCGACGGGACAGCTCTACGAGCAGTACTTC. Amino acids: CASSSTGQLYEQYF.

The V gene is TRBV10-3, the J gene TRBJ2-3; possibly TRBD2 for D (6 bases). In germline, CDR1 is ENHRY, CDR2 SYGVKD. V gave up 10 bases and J gave up 2 bases, with 10 bases separating them. The CDR3 spans 12 residues. The CDR3 loop is CATAGSTDTQYF. The DNA of the CDR3 is TGTGCCACAGCGGGTTCCACAGATACGCAGTATTTT.

This clonotype showed up many times. V and J are TRBV3-1 and TRBJ1-4; no clear D gene. This CDR3 has 16 residues. Trimming pared 0 bases from V and 3 bases from J, leaving 11 bases between. Germline loops: CDR1 LGHDT, CDR2 YNNKEL (reference sequence). The CDR3 DNA sequence: TGTGCCAGCAGCCAAGACGATCCTACGGCTAATGAAAAACTGTTTTTT. Translated, it gives CASSQDDPTANEKLFF. The whole variable domain, remainder taken from reference TRBV3-1 and TRBJ1-4, is DTAVSQTPKYLVTQMGNDKSIKCEQNLGHDTMYWYKQDSKKFLKIMFSYNNKELIINETVPNRFSPKSPDKAHLNLHINSLELGDSAVYFCASSQDDPTANEKLFFGSGTQLSVL.

This clonotype has a count of ten or more. The junction departs from germline at one end; a sequencing error may be responsible. J is TRBJ2-7 and V is TRBV3-1; D might be TRBD1 (6 bases). CDR3 length: 15 amino acids. Germline-derived CDR1 and CDR2 are LGHDT and YNNKEL (reference sequence). This CDR3 reads CASSQLRTATYGQYF. The CDR3 DNA follows: TGTGCCAGCAGCCAACTTAGGACAGCGACCTACGGGCAGTACTTC.

This clonotype was counted between two and nine times. The chain carries TRBV25-1 and TRBJ2-3; unclear D gene. The CDR3 has 13 amino acids. Germline values: CDR1 MGHDK, CDR2 SYGVNS. V was cut by 3 bases and J by 0 bases, with 4 bases left in between. The CDR3 bases are TGTGCCAGCAGTGATGCTAGCACAGATACGCAGTATTTT. Amino acids: CASSDASTDTQYF.

This clonotype was picked up many times. The CDR3 is CSARRGWERNQPQHF. CDR3 DNA: TGCAGTGCTCGGAGAGGGTGGGAGCGCAATCAGCCCCAGCATTTT. The chain couples TRBV20-1 to TRBJ1-5, with D uncertain. V lost 5 bases, J lost 2 bases, and 16 bases lay in between. There are 15 residues in the CDR3. CDR1 is DFQATT, CDR2 SNEGSKA, per germline (reference sequence).

This clonotype was seen many times. The CDR3 is CASSITEDTQYF. The CDR3 coding sequence is TGTGCCAGCAGCATAACCGAAGATACGCAGTATTTT. The gene calls are TRBV6-1 and TRBJ2-3; no reliable D call. V was cut by 6 bases and J by 5 bases, with 9 bases left in between. The CDR3 loop spans 12 amino acids. Germline V gene lookup returns CDR1 MNHNS and CDR2 SASEGT.

The table lists this clonotype with many counts. The CDR3 sequence: CASSQDLGIGQAGGRTQYF. CDR3 DNA sequence: TGTGCCAGCAGCCAAGATCTTGGGATTGGACAGGCGGGGGGACGGACCCAGTACTTC. The chain is built from TRBV4-2 and TRBJ2-5; D is perhaps TRBD2 (8 bases). Germline V gives CDR1 LGHNA, CDR2 YNFKEQ. V lost 0 bases to trimming and J lost 7 bases, with 27 bases between them. The CDR3 runs to 19 residues.

This clonotype showed up many times. Mismatch with germline at one junction end may stem from a read error. The chain couples TRBV7-7 to TRBJ2-5, with D perhaps matching TRBD1 (6 bases). CDR1 and CDR2 (germline): SSHAT, FNYEAQ (reference sequence). The CDR3 runs 14 residues. CDR3 bases: TGTGCTAGCAGAGGAACAGGGTCTGGAGAGACCCAGTACTTC. Its protein product is CASRGTGSGETQYF.

In this sample, this clonotype turned up many times. The chain has TRBV10-1 and TRBJ2-5; TRBD1 aligns across 11 bases. Germline lookup yields CDR1 WNHNN and CDR2 SYGVQD (reference sequence). Trimming removed 4 bases from V and 5 bases from J; junction bases left unmatched: 3. This CDR3 contains 14 residues. Here the CDR3 DNA reads TGCGCCAGCAGTGTGGGACAGGGGGGCGAGACCCAGTACTTC. Protein: CASSVGQGGETQYF.

This clonotype was counted ten times or more. The rearrangement links TRBV6-1 to TRBJ2-7; D possibly uses TRBD1 or TRBD2 (7 bases each). The CDR3 extends over 14 amino acids. V gave up 6 bases and J gave up 4 bases, with 16 bases separating them. Germline values: CDR1 MNHNS, CDR2 SASEGT. The CDR3 nucleotides read TGTGCCAGCAGCGCAGGGGGGGGCCCATACGAGCAGTACTTC. As protein: CASSAGGGPYEQYF.

This clonotype was seen many times. The CDR3 DNA sequence: TGCAGTGCTGCCCGGACTAGCAGTTCCTACGAGCAGTACTTC. Translating gives CSAARTSSSYEQYF. The chain carries TRBV20-1 and TRBJ2-7; 8 bases fit TRBD2. The CDR3 is 14 residues long. V was pared by 5 bases and J by 1 base, with 7 bases of the junction left unmatched. The V gene's germline CDR1 is DFQATT and CDR2 SNEGSKA (reference sequence).

This clonotype was seen at least ten times. The genes are TRBV7-9 and TRBJ1-5; no definite D call. The germline V gene has CDR1 SEHNR and CDR2 FQNEAQ (reference sequence). The CDR3 is made up of 17 amino acids. Trimming pared 1 base from V and 1 base from J, leaving 14 bases between. CDR3: CASSLGPGGGSNQPQHF. CDR3 sequence (DNA): TGTGCCAGCAGCTTAGGGCCCGGCGGTGGCAGCAATCAGCCCCAGCATTTT.

This clonotype has at least ten counts. For the CDR3, the DNA is TGTGCCAGCAGCATACATCTCCGGGAGAATAGCAATCAGCCCCAGCATTTT. Protein product: CASSIHLRENSNQPQHF. The gene calls are TRBV5-8 and TRBJ1-5; D unclear. Looked up from germline, CDR1 is SGHTS and CDR2 is YDEGEE. Trimming left V 4 bases short and J 0 bases short, with 17 bases between. The CDR3 runs 17 residues.

This clonotype has at least ten counts. The chain is built from TRBV30 and TRBJ1-3; D not resolved. CDR1 and CDR2 from the germline V gene are GTSNPN and SVGIG (reference sequence). The CDR3 contains 11 residues. V was clipped by 3 bases and J by 0 bases, with 0 bases between them. The chain's CDR3 is CAWSSGNTIYF. Written as DNA, the CDR3 is TGTGCCTGGAGCTCTGGAAACACCATATATTTT.

Ten or more counts support this clonotype. J is TRBJ2-7 and V is TRBV28; 9 nucleotides align to TRBD2. The V gene end was trimmed by 6 bases and the J gene end by 4 bases; junction bases not matched to a gene: 19. The CDR3 sequence is 18 residues long. CDR1 is MDHEN, CDR2 SYDVKM, per germline. The CDR3 bases are TGTGCCAGCAGGGCCGATATACTTTTTAGCGGGAGATCATACGAGCAGTACTTC. This encodes CASRADILFSGRSYEQYF. Using reference TRBV28 and TRBJ2-7 for the parts outside the CDR3, the full variable domain is DVKVTQSSRYLVKRTGEKVFLECVQDMDHENMFWYRQDPGLGLRLIYFSYDVKMKEKGDIPEGYSVSREKKERFSLILESASTNQTSMYLCASRADILFSGRSYEQYFGPGTRLTVT.

The V and J genes are TRBV5-1 and TRBJ1-4; TRBD1 agrees at 7 bases. This CDR3 comprises 14 residues. V trimming: 4 bases; J trimming: 7 bases; junction bases outside the gene matches: 7. CDR1 and CDR2 (germline): SGHRS, YFSETQ. For the CDR3, the DNA is TGCGCCAGCAGCCGGGAGGGGGCAGGTGAAAAACTGTTTTTT. Translating gives CASSREGAGEKLFF.

This clonotype was counted many times. This rearrangement joins TRBV28 to TRBJ1-4; D may be TRBD1 (5 bases). V shed 5 bases and J shed 8 bases, with 9 bases lying between them. The CDR3 is 12 residues long. In germline, CDR1 is MDHEN, CDR2 SYDVKM. CDR3 protein: CASSTPGEKLFF. Written as DNA, the CDR3 is TGTGCCAGCAGTACGCCAGGGGAAAAACTGTTTTTT.

There are a few counts of this clonotype. Since a much larger clone is just one base distant, this may be a read error. The chain uses TRBV12-3 or TRBV12-4 and TRBJ1-2; no definite D call. The CDR3 extends over 12 amino acids. V dropped 3 bases and J dropped 5 bases, with 7 bases sitting between them. CDR3 nucleotides: TGTGCCAGCAGTTTCGACCCATATGGCTACACCTTC. Its protein product is CASSFDPYGYTF.

This clonotype was observed at least ten times. The rearrangement uses TRBV28 and TRBJ1-5; the D is unclear. The V end lost 7 bases, the J end lost 0 bases, and 7 bases lay between the germline ends. Germline V lookup: CDR1 MDHEN, CDR2 SYDVKM. The CDR3 runs 13 residues. The CDR3 sequence: CASMAHSNQPQHF. The CDR3 bases are TGTGCCAGCATGGCCCATAGCAATCAGCCCCAGCATTTT.

This clonotype was seen repeatedly, ten times or more. The J gene is TRBJ2-5, the V gene TRBV5-6; 11 nucleotides match TRBD2. The CDR3 is 15 residues long. V dropped 4 bases and J dropped 4; count of bases not matched to a gene: 6. Per the germline V gene, CDR1 is SGHDT and CDR2 is YYEEEE. The CDR3 nucleotides read TGTGCCAGCAGCCTCCGACTAGCGGGAAGAGAGACCCAGTACTTC. Translating it yields CASSLRLAGRETQYF.

The chain has TRBV7-9 and TRBJ1-1, with TRBD1 identical over 11 bases. Germline values: CDR1 SEHNR, CDR2 FQNEAQ (reference sequence). This CDR3 comprises 15 residues. The V segment lost 6 bases and the J segment 1 base; nucleotides outside the gene matches: 4. The CDR3 reads CASRGQGAKNTEAFF. CDR3 coding DNA: TGTGCCAGCAGAGGACAGGGGGCCAAGAACACTGAAGCTTTCTTT.

This clonotype was seen repeatedly, ten times or more. The rearrangement links TRBV7-9 to TRBJ1-1, with D uncertain. The CDR3 length is 16 residues. Germline CDR1 SEHNR, CDR2 FQNEAQ (reference sequence). The V end lost 3 bases, the J end lost 1 base, and 15 bases lay between the germline ends. As DNA, the CDR3 is TGTGCCAGCAGCTTCCCCCTCACGAGCGGGAACACTGAAGCTTTCTTT. This sequence encodes CASSFPLTSGNTEAFF.

There are many counts of this clonotype. The rearrangement uses TRBV2 and TRBJ1-1; D might be TRBD1 (5 bases). Between the trimmed V and J ends, which lost 3 bases and 2 bases, there was a span of 7 bases. The CDR3 totals 13 residues. CDR1 SNHLY and CDR2 FYNNEI come from the germline V gene. CDR3 sequence reads: CASSEDINTEAFF. Written as DNA, the CDR3 is TGTGCCAGCAGTGAGGACATAAACACTGAAGCTTTCTTT.

This clonotype was detected only a few times. V usage is TRBV20-1 and J usage is TRBJ2-1; 10 bases are shared with TRBD2. Germline CDR1 reads DFQATT; CDR2 reads SNEGSKA (reference sequence). V lost 3 bases, J lost 10 bases, and 9 bases stayed unmatched. The CDR3 consists of 14 residues. CDR3 sequence: CSARGGLAAREQFF. The CDR3 DNA reads as TGCAGTGCTAGGGGCGGACTAGCGGCTAGGGAGCAGTTCTTC.

This clonotype came up many times. The chain links TRBV28 to TRBJ1-2, with D possibly matching TRBD1 (6 bases). The CDR3 has 14 amino acids. Germline V gene lookup returns CDR1 MDHEN and CDR2 SYDVKM. The V end was cut by 6 bases, the J end by 4 bases, with 15 bases between. The CDR3 bases are TGTGCCAGCAGCCCAGACCCGGACAGCTATGGCTACACCTTC. Its protein product is CASSPDPDSYGYTF.